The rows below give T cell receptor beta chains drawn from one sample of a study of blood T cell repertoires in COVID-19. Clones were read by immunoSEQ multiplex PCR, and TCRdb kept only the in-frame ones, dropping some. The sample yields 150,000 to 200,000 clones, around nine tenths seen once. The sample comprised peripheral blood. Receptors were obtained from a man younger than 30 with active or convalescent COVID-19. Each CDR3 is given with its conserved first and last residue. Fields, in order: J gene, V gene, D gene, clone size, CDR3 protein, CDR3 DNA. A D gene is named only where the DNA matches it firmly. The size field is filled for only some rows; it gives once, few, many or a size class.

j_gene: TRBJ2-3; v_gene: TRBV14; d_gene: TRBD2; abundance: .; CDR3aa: CASSQVTSGSTDTQYF; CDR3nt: TGTGCCAGCAGCCAAGTGACTAGCGGGAGCACAGATACGCAGTATTTT
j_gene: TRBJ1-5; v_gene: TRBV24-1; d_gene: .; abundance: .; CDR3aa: CATSGQGKQPQHF; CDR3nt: TGTGCCACCAGTGGGCAGGGCAAACAGCCCCAGCATTTT
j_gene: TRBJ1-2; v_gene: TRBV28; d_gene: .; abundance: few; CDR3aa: CASSSGGYGYTF; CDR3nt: TGTGCCAGCAGTTCAGGAGGCTATGGCTACACCTTC
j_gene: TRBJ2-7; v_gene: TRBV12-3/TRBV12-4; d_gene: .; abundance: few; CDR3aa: CASSLLAYEQYF; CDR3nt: TGTGCCAGCAGTTTACTAGCGTACGAGCAGTACTTC
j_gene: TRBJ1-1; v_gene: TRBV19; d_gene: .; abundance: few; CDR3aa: CASNLRGGNTEAFF; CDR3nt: TGTGCCAGTAACCTACGGGGGGGGAACACTGAAGCTTTCTTT
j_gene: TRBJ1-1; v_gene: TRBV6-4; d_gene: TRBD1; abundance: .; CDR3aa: CASSDRSGQGNTEAFF; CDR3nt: TGTGCCAGCAGTGACCGCTCAGGACAGGGGAACACTGAAGCTTTCTTT
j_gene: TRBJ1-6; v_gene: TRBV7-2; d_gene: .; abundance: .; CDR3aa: CASSLGRLNSPLHF; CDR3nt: TGTGCCAGCAGCTTAGGTCGTTTGAATTCACCCCTCCACTTT
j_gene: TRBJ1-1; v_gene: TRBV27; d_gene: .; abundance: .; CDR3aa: CASSLIGGGASTEAFF; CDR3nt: TGTGCCAGCAGTCTTATCGGGGGGGGCGCCTCGACTGAAGCTTTCTTT
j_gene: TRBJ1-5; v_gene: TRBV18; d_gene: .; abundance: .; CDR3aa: CASSAGTHSNQPQHF; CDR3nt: TGTGCCAGCTCGGCCGGGACACATAGCAATCAGCCCCAGCATTTT
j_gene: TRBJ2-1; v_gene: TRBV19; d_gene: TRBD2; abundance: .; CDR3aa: CASSPGLAVYNEQFF; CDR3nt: TGTGCCAGTAGTCCGGGACTAGCGGTATACAATGAGCAGTTCTTC
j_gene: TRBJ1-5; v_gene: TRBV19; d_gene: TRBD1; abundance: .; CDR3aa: CASRWKTGGNQPQHF; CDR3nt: TGTGCCAGTCGTTGGAAGACAGGGGGTAATCAGCCCCAGCATTTT
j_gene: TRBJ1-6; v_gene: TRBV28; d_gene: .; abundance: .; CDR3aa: CASSRQVPGSYNSPLHF; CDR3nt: TGTGCCAGCAGTAGACAGGTTCCCGGCTCCTATAATTCACCCCTCCACTTT
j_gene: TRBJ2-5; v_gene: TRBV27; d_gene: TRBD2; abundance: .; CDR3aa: CASRPSWTSGISQETQYF; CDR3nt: TGTGCCAGCAGGCCTTCCTGGACTAGCGGGATATCCCAAGAGACCCAGTACTTC
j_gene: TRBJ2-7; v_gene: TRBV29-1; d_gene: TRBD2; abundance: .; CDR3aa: CSVGTSGTYEQYF; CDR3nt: TGCAGCGTTGGGACTAGCGGAACGTACGAGCAGTACTTC
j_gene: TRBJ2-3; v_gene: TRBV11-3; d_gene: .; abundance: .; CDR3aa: CASSLAADTQYF; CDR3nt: TGTGCCAGCAGCTTAGCCGCAGATACGCAGTATTTT
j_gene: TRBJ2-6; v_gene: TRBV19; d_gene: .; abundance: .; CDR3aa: CASSLSGANVLTF; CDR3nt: TGTGCCAGTAGCCTCTCTGGGGCCAACGTCCTGACTTTC
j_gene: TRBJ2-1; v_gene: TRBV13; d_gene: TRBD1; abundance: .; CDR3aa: CASSIRTGRNEQFF; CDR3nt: TGTGCCAGCAGCATACGGACAGGGCGAAATGAGCAGTTCTTC
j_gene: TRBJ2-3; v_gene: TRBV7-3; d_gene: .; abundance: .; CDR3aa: CASSLTAGLTDTQYF; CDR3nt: TGTGCCAGCAGCTTAACGGCGGGGCTCACAGATACGCAGTATTTT
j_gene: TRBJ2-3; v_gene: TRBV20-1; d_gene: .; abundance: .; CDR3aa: CSAPYTDAQYF; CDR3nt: TGCAGTGCTCCGTATACAGATGCGCAGTATTTT
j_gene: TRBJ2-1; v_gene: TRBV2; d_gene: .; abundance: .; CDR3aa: CASGGERNEQFF; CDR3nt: TGTGCCAGCGGCGGTGAAAGGAATGAGCAGTTCTTC
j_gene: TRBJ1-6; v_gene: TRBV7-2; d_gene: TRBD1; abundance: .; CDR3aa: CASSVTGQGVIENSPLHF; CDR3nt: TGTGCCAGCAGCGTGACGGGACAGGGGGTAATTGAGAATTCACCCCTCCACTTT
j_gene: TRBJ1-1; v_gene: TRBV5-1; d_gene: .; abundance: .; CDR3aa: CASSLEGGNTEAFF; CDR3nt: TGCGCCAGCAGCTTGGAAGGGGGGAACACTGAAGCTTTCTTT
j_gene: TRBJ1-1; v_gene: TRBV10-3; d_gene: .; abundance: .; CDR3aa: CAISENRGNMNTEAFF; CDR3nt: TGTGCCATCAGTGAGAACCGGGGGAACATGAACACTGAAGCTTTCTTT
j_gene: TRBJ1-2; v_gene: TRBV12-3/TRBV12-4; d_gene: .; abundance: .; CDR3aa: CASSLETALGYTF; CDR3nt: TGTGCCAGCAGTTTAGAGACTGCCTTAGGCTACACCTTC
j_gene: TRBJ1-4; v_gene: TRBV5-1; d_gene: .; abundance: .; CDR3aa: CASKRTANEKLFF; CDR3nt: TGCGCCAGCAAGAGGACTGCAAATGAAAAACTGTTTTTT
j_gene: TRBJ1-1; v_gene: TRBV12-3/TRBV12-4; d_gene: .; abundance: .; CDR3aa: CASSFSGTEAFF; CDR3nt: TGTGCCAGCAGTTTCAGTGGCACTGAAGCTTTCTTT
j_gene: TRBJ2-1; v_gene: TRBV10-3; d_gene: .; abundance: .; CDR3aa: CAISDYGGRRGSEQFF; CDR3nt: TGTGCCATCAGTGACTACGGAGGTAGGAGGGGAAGTGAGCAGTTCTTC
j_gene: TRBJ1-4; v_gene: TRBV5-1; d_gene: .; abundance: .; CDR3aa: CATGRGLGDEKLFF; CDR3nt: TGCGCTACGGGCAGGGGCTTGGGGGATGAAAAACTGTTTTTT